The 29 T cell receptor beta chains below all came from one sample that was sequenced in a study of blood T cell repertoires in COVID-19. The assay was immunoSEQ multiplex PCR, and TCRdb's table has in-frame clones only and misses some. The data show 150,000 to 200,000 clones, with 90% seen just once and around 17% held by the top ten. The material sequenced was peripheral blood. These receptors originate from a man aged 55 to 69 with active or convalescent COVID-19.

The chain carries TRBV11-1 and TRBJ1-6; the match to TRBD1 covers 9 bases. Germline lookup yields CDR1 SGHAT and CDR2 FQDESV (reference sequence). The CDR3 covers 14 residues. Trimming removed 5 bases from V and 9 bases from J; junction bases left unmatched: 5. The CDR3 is CASSRDRGSSPLHF. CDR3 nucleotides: TGTGCCAGCAGCCGCGACAGGGGGAGTTCACCCCTCCACTTT.

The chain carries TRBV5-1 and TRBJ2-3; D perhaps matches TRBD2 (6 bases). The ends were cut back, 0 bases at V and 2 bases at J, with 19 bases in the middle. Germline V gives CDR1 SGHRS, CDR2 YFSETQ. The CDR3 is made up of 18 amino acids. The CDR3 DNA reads TGCGCCAGCAGCTTGGCCACGGCTAGCGACTATATCACAGATACGCAGTATTTT. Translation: CASSLATASDYITDTQYF. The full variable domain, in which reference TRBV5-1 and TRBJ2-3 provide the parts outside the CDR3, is KAGVTQTPRYLIKTRGQQVTLSCSPISGHRSVSWYQQTPGQGLQFLFEYFSETQRNKGNFPGRFSGRQFSNSRSEMNVSTLELGDSALYLCASSLATASDYITDTQYFGPGTRLTVL.

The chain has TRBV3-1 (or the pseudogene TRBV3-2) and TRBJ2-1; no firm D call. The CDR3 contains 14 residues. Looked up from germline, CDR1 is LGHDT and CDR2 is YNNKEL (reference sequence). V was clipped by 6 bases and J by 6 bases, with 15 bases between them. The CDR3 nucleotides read TGTGCCAGCAGTAAAGCGACGGCCCTCAATGAGCAGTTCTTC. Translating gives CASSKATALNEQFF.

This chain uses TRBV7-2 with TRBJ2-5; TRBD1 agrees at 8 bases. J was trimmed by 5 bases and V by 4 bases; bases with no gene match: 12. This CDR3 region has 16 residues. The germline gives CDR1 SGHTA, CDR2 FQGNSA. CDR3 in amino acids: CASSSSGGASFETQYF. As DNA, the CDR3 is TGTGCCAGCAGCTCTTCAGGGGGCGCGTCTTTTGAGACCCAGTACTTC.

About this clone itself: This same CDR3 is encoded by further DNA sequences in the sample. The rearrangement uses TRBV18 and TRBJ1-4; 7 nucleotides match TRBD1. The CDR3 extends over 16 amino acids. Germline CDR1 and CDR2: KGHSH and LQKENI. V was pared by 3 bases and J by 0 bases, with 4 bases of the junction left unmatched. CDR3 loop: CASSPGQGATNEKLFF. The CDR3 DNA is TGTGCCAGCTCACCGGGTCAGGGGGCAACTAATGAAAAACTGTTTTTT.

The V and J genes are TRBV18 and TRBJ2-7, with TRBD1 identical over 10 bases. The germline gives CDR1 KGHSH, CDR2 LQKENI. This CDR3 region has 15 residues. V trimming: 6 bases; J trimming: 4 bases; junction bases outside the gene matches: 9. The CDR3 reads CASSRHGGQGYEQYF. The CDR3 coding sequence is TGTGCCAGCTCCCGGCATGGGGGACAGGGGTACGAGCAGTACTTC. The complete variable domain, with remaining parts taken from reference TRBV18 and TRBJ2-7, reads NAGVMQNPRHLVRRRGQEARLRCSPMKGHSHVYWYRQLPEEGLKFMVYLQKENIIDESGMPKERFSAEFPKEGPSILRIQQVVRGDSAAYFCASSRHGGQGYEQYFGPGTRLTVT.

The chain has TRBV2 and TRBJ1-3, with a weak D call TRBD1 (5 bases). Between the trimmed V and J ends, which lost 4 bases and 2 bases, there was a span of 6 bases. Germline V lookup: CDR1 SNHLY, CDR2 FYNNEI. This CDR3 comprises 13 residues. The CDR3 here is CASSAGAGNTIYF. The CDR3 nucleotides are TGTGCCAGCAGTGCGGGGGCTGGAAACACCATATATTTT.

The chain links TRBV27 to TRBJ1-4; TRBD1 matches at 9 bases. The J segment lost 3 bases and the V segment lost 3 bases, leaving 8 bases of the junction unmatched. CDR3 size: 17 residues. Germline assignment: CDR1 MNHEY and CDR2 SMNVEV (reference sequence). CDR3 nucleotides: TGTGCCAGCAGTTTCTCCGGGACAGGGTTTCCTAATGAAAAACTGTTTTTT. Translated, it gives CASSFSGTGFPNEKLFF.

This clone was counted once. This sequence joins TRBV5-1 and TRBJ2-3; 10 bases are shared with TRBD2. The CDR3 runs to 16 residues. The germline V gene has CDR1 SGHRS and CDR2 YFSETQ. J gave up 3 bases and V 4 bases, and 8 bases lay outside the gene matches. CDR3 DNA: TGCGCCAGCAGCGACCCAGCGGGAGGGTTGACAGATACGCAGTATTTT. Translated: CASSDPAGGLTDTQYF.

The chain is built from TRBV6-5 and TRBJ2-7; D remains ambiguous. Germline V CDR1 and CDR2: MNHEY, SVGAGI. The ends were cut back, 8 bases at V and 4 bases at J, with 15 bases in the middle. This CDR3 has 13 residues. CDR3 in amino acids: CASLHLSLYEQYF. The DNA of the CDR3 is TGTGCCAGCCTCCACCTCAGTCTTTACGAGCAGTACTTC.

Here the CDR3 DNA reads TGTGCCAGCAGCTTAGGGGTAATGGCAGGGGCCTATGGCTACACCTTC. It yields the protein CASSLGVMAGAYGYTF. The V call is TRBV11-2, the J call TRBJ1-2, with a tentative D call TRBD1 (6 bases). This CDR3 contains 16 residues. V lost 1 base and J lost 4, with 16 bases in between. The germline V gene encodes CDR1 SGHAT and CDR2 FQNNGV.

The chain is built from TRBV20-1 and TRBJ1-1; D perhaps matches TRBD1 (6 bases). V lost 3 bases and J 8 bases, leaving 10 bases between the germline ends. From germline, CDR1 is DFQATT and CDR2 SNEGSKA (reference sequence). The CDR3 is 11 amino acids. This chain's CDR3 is CSARGGPEAFF. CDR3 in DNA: TGCAGTGCTAGGGGGGGGCCCGAAGCTTTCTTT.

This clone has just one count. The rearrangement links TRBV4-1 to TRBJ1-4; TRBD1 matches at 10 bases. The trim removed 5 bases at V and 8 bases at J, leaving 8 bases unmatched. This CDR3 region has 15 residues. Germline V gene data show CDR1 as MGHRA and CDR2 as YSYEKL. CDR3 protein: CASSEPGQGTEKLFF. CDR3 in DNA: TGCGCCAGCAGCGAACCGGGACAGGGGACGGAAAAACTGTTTTTT.

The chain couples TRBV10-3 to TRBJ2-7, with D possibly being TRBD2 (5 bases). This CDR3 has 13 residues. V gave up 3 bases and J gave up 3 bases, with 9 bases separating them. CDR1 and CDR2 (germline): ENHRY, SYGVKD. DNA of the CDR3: TGTGCCATCAGTGATAGCGCAGGCTACGAGCAGTACTTC. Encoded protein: CAISDSAGYEQYF.

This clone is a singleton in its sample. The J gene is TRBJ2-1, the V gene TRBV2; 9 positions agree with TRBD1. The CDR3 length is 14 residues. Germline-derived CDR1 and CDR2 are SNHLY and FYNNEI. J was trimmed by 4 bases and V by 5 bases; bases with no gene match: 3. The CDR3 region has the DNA TGTGCCAGCAGTAACGGACAGGGGTACAATGAGCAGTTCTTC. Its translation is CASSNGQGYNEQFF.

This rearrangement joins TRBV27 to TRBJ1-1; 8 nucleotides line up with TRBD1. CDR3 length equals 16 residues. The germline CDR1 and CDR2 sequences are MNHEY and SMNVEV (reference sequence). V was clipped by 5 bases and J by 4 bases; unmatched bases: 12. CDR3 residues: CASSQDQGAWGTEAFF. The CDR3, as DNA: TGTGCCAGCAGTCAAGATCAGGGGGCTTGGGGCACTGAAGCTTTCTTT.

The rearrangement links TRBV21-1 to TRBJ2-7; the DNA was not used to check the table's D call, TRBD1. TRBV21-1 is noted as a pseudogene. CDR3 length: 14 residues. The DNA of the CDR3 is TGTGCCAGCAGCACCTATCGACACTGCTACGAGCAGTACTTC. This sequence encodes CASSTYRHCYEQYF.

The CDR3 nucleotides read TGTGCCAGCAGCGTAGGCGACTACGGGATAAGGGATACGCAGTATTTT. Translated: CASSVGDYGIRDTQYF. The chain employs TRBV9 and TRBJ2-3; D might be TRBD2 (5 bases). Looked up from germline, CDR1 is SGDLS and CDR2 is YYNGEE. CDR3 size: 16 residues. V shed 0 bases and J shed 6 bases, with 17 bases lying between them. Full variable domain (rest looked up from reference TRBV9 and TRBJ2-3): DSGVTQTPKHLITATGQRVTLRCSPRSGDLSVYWYQQSLDQGLQFLIQYYNGEERAKGNILERFSAQQFPDLHSELNLSSLELGDSALYFCASSVGDYGIRDTQYFGPGTRLTVL.

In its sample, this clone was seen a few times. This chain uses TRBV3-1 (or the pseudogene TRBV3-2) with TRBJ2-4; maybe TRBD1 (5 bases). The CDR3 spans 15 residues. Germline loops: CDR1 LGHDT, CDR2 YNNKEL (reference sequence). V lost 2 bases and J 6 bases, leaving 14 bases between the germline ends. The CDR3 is CASSQSLGQGNIQYF. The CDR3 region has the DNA TGTGCCAGCAGCCAAAGCTTGGGGCAGGGAAACATTCAGTACTTC.

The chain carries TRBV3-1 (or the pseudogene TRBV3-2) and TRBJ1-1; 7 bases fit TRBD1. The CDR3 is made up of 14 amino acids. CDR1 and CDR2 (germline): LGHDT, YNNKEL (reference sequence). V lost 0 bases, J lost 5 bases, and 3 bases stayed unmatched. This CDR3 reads CASSQETGVTEAFF. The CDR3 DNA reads TGTGCCAGCAGCCAAGAAACAGGGGTGACTGAAGCTTTCTTT.

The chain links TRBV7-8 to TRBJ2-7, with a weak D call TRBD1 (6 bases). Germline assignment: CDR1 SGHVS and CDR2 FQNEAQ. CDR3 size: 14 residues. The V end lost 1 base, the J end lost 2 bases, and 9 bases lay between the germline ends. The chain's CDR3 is CASSLGTATYEQYF. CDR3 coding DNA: TGTGCCAGCAGCTTAGGGACAGCTACCTACGAGCAGTACTTC.

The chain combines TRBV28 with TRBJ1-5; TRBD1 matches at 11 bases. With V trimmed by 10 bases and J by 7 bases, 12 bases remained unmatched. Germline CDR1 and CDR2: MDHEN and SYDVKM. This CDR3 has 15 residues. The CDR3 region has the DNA TGTGCCACCACCCCCGGACAGGGGGCACGCCAGCCCCAGCATTTT. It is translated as CATTPGQGARQPQHF.

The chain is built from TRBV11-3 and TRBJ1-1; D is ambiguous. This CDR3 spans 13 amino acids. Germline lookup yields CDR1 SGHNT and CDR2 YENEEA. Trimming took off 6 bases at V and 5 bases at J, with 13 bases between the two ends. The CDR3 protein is CASRAPGGTEAFF. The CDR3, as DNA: TGTGCCAGCAGGGCACCGGGTGGGACTGAAGCTTTCTTT.

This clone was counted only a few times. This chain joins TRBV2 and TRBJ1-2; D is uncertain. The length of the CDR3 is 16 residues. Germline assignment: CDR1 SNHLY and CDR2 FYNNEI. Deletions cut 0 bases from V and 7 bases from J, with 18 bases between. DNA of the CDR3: TGTGCCAGCAGTGAAGCGCCTCCAGGCCCAAACCGTGGCTACACCTTC. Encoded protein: CASSEAPPGPNRGYTF.

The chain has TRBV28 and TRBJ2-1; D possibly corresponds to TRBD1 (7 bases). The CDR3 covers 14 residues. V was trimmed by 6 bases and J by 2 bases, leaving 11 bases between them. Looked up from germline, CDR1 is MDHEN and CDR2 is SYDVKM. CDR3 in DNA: TGTGCCAGCAGATCAGGGGGGACCTACAATGAGCAGTTCTTC. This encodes CASRSGGTYNEQFF.

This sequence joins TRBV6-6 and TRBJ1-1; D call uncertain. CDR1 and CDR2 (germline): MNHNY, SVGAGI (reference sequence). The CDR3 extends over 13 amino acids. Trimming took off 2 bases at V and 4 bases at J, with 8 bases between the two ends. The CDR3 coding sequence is TGTGCCAGCAGTTACAGTGAGCGCACTGAAGCTTTCTTT. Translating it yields CASSYSERTEAFF.

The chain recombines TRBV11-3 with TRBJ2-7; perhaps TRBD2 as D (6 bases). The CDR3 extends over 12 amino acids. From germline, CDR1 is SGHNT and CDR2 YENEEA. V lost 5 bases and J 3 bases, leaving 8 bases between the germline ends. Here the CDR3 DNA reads TGTGCCAGCAGCCGTAGCGGCTACGAGCAGTACTTC. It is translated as CASSRSGYEQYF. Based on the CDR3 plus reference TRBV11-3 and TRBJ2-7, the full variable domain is EAGVVQSPRYKIIEKKQPVAFWCNPISGHNTLYWYLQNLGQGPELLIRYENEEAVDDSQLPKDRFSAERLKGVDSTLKIQPAELGDSAVYLCASSRSGYEQYFGPGTRLTVT.

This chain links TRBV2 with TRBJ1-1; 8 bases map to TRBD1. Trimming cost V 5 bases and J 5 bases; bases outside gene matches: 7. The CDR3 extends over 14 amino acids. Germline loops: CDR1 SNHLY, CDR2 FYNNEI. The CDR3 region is CASSRMTGVTEAFF. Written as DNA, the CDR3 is TGTGCCAGCAGTCGAATGACAGGGGTTACTGAAGCTTTCTTT.

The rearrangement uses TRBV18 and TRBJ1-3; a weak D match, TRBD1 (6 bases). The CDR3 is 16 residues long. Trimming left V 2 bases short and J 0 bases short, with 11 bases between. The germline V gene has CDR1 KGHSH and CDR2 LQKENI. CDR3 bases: TGTGCCAGCTCACCATCTCAGGGGACCTCTGGAAACACCATATATTTT. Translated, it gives CASSPSQGTSGNTIYF.